The entry below gives a single T cell receptor beta chain sequence along with its context. Its antigen target is currently unknown. Base qualities were left out, and no much larger clone turns up one base away. The record originates from a study of T cells in localized non-small cell lung cancer (dated by TCRdb to about 2020). About the study as a whole: The study analyzed T cell repertoires of 200 to 250 early-stage NSCLC patients, comparing tumors and uninvolved tumor-adjacent lungs. The cohort was made up of around 240 treatment-naive NSCLC patients whose localized lung tumors had been resected. A mean age of about 66 years was recorded for the NSCLC patients, of whom around 120 were male and 85 to 110 were female.

The immunoSEQ Assay was used to sequence TCR beta CDR3 regions from DNA. In the authors' own workflow: To compute T cell density, TCR beta template counts were normalized to usable DNA, which was estimated by amplifying housekeeping genes. Using the preseqR package, richness was estimated by extrapolating to 120,000 templates for tissue samples and 400,000 templates for PBMC samples. Clonality was defined by subtracting Pielou's evenness from one. Tissue-enriched TCRs were identified through differential abundance testing performed on productive amino-acid clonotypes, with a minimum total count of 5 and an alpha of 0.1. The Jaccard Index and the Morisita Overlap Index were used to quantify repertoire overlap between compartments. TCR beta CDR3s were clustered by GLIPH together with public tetramer-defined viral CDR3s, and at least three viral sequences plus V-gene enrichment were required for viral motifs. TCRdb holds this immuneACCESS table with in-frame rearrangements only. Some clones are missing; in checked studies, unresolved V genes explain under half, and the rest has no known cause. The V and J calls and the clone size are those of that table, but D and trimming were determined from the DNA. For this sample the table gives about 1,100 clones, of which approximately 40% were detected only once. Roughly 8.3% of the sample rests with the top ten.

Overall study results and their limits: A median of around 62 of the top 100 tumor clones turned up in the paired uninvolved adjacent lung, and 28 of those clones also ranked among the top 100 of that same adjacent lung. Uninvolved tumor-adjacent lung showed the highest T cell clonality, higher than tumor, which suggests more focused antigenic responses in the uninvolved tumor-adjacent lung. Because multi-region sequencing of the tumors was not done, intratumor heterogeneity could not be ruled out. Because the study design was exploratory, TCR variables were selected using unadjusted p-values without false-discovery rate correction. Higher blood T cell density associated with longer overall survival, while higher adjacent-lung clonality associated with shorter survival.

Based on the germline V gene (reference sequence), the CDR1 and CDR2 sequences are GTSNPN and SVGIG. The CDR3 holds 13 amino acids from the cysteine to the phenylalanine. Only the CDR3 DNA is retained, 39 bases long and in frame from the first base. V ends up 5 bases short and J 7 bases short, with an unmatched junction base count of 8. At diagnosis, peripheral blood, uninvolved tumor-adjacent lung and tumor were collected and stored as a combination of fresh-frozen and FFPE material. The sample consisted of lung tumor tissue, taken before any cancer treatment. The chain employs TRBV30 and TRBJ1-5; 7 bases in the middle match TRBD1. The source is a woman between 35 and 70 years old with stage I lung adenocarcinoma. This receptor has the CDR3 CAWERQGGQPQHF. The DNA is as follows: TGTGCCTGGGAGAGACAGGGTGGGCAGCCCCAGCATTTT.